The entry below describes one T cell receptor (beta chain). Its antigen remains unknown. Assay used: immunoSEQ multiplex PCR; TCRdb lists only in-frame clones, some missing. The sample has about 63,000 clones, more than 80% seen once. The data originate from a study of cytomegalovirus exposure and HLA in healthy donors. Overall study results and limits: Subsequent analysis revealed that first-cohort TCR clusters tended to co-occur in the 90 to 150 validation repertoires. The study flagged around 150 TCR beta chains as cytomegalovirus-associated.

V shed 4 bases and J shed 1 base, with 11 bases lying between them. This CDR3 contains 15 residues. Germline loops: CDR1 LNHDA, CDR2 SQIVND (reference sequence). Sequenced material: PBMCs. The V and J genes are TRBV19 and TRBJ2-1; D may be TRBD2 (6 bases). This clonotype originated in a woman younger than 35 in good health and CMV-seronegative. In nucleotides, the CDR3 is TGTGCCAGTAGTACAAGACTAGGTTCCTACAATGAGCAGTTCTTC. Amino acids: CASSTRLGSYNEQFF.